This record covers a single T cell receptor beta chain. Antigen: not known. The entry originates in a study of beta chain features in type 1 diabetes. Study results and caveats: Shorter TCRB CDR3s, moderately but significantly so, marked every one of the four CD4+ subsets in Type 1 diabetes patients.

V trimming: 5 bases; J trimming: 4 bases; junction bases outside the gene matches: 5. The germline CDR1 and CDR2 sequences are SGHTA and FQGNSA. The CDR3 sequence is 15 residues long. Every bit of the isolated RNA underwent reverse transcription, so sequencing read expressed TCRB transcripts. Here immunoSEQ multiplex PCR was the method, and the copy in TCRdb shows in-frame clones only, minus some. The sample shows about 270,000 clones, over 11% of them seen only once. The receptor was isolated from a man aged 25-40 years with type 1 diabetes. The rearrangement joins TRBV7-2 to TRBJ2-1; 10 bases align to TRBD2. The sample was naive CD4+ T cells from blood. The CDR3 sequence is CASSPQTSGYNEQFF. DNA of the CDR3: TGTGCCAGCAGCCCGCAGACTAGCGGGTACAATGAGCAGTTCTTC.